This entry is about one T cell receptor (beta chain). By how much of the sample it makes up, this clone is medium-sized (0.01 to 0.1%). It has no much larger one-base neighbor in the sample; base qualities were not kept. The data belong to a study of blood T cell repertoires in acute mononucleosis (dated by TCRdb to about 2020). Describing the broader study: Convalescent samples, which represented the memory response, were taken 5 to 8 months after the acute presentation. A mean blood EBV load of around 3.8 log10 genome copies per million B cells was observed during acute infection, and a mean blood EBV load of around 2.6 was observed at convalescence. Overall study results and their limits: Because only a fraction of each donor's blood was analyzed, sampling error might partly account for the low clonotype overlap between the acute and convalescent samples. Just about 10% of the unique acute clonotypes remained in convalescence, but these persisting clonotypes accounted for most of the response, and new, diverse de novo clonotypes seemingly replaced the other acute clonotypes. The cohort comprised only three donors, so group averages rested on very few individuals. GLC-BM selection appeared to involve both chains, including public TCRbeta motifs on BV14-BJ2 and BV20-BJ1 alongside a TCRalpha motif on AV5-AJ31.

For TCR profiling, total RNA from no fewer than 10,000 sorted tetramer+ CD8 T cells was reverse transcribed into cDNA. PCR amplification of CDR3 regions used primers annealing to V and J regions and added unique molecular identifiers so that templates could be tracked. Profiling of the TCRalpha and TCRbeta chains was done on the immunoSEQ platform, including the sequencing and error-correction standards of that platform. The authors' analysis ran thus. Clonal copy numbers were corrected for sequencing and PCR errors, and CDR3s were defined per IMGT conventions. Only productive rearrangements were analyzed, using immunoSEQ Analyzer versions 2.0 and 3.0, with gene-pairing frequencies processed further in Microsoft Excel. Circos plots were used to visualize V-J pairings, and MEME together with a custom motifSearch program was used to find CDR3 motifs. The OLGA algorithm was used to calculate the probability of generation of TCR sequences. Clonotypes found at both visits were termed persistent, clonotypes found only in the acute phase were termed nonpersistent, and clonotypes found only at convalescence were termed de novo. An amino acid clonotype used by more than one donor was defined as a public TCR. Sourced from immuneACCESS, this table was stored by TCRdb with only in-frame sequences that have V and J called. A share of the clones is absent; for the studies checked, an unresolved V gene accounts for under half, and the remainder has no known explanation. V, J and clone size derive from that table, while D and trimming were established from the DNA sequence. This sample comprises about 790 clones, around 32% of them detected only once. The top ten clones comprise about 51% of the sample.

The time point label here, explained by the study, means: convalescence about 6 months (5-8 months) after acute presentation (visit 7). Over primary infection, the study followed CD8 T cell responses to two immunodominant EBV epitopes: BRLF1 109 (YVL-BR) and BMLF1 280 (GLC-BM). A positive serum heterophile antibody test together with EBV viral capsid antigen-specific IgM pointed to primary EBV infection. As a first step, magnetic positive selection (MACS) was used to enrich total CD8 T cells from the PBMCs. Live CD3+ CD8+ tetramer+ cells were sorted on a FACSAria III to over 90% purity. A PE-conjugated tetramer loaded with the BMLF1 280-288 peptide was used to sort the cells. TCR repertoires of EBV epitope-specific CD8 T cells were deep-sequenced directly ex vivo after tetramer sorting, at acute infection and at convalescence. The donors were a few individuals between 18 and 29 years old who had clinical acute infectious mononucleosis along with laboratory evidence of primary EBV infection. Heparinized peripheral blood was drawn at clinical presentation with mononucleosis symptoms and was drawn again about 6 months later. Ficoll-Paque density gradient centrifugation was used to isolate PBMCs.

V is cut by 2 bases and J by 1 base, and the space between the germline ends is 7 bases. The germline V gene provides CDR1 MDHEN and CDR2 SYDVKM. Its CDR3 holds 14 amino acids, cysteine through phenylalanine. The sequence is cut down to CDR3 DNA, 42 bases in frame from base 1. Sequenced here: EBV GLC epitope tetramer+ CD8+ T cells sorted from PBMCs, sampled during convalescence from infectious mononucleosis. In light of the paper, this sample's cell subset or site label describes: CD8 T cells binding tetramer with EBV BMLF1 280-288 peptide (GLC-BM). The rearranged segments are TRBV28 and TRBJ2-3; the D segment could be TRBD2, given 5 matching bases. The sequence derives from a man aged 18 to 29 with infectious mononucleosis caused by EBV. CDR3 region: CASSLNGGTDTQYF. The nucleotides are TGTGCCAGCAGTTTAAACGGGGGCACAGATACGCAGTATTTT.